The 21 T cell receptor beta chains given below trace back to one sample, sequenced in a study of tumor-infiltrating lymphocytes in primary liver carcinoma. Both RNA and DNA were isolated together from about 20-30 mg of bulk tissue that had not been sorted. TCR beta cDNA was prepared out of approximately 470 ng total RNA by means of a constant-region primer. Generation of the TCR beta libraries relied on three nested multiplex PCR rounds using slightly modified ARM-PCR. Investigators reported that the first two PCR rounds, at about 9 cycles each, used TRBV1-TRBV30 forward primers with a C-beta reverse primer. A single record per CDR3 protein comes from TCRdb applying MiXCR to the multiplex PCR reads. The sample includes about 120,000 distinct CDR3 sequences, nearly 70% seen only once; the top ten take over 6.5%. Sample: tumor-adjacent normal liver tissue. These receptors were taken from a woman aged 60-75 years with primary liver carcinoma and hepatitis B virus infection.

Worth noting for this clonotype: At one end the junction does not follow the germline gene, possibly because of a read error. CDR3: CANSLADRTHYF. The CDR3, as DNA: TGTGCCAACAGCTTAGCAGACAGGACCCATTACTTC. The rearrangement uses TRBV7-9 and TRBJ2-7, with D possibly TRBD1 on 6 matching bases. CDR3 length: 12 residues. Germline V CDR1 and CDR2: SEHNR, FQNEAQ (reference sequence). Complete variable domain (other parts from reference TRBV7-9 and TRBJ2-7): DTGVSQNPRHKITKRGQNVTFRCDPISEHNRLYWYRQTLGQGPEFLTYFQNEAQLEKSRLLSDRFSAERPKGSFSTLEIQRTEQGDSAMYLCANSLADRTHYFGPGTRLTVT.

This clonotype appeared many times. V usage is TRBV7-8 and J usage is TRBJ1-5; D gene ambiguous. Germline CDR1 and CDR2: SGHVS and FQNEAQ. The CDR3 contains 14 residues. V was pared by 0 bases and J by 1 base, with 4 bases between. The CDR3 region has the DNA TGTGCCAGCAGCTTAGCTATGAGCAATCAGCCCCAGCATTTT. Its protein is CASSLAMSNQPQHF.

Concerning this clonotype itself: A clone one base away is much larger, so this may be a read error. The rearrangement joins TRBV28 to TRBJ2-5; 7 bases map to TRBD1. Unmatched junction bases numbered 7, after V lost 5 bases and J lost 1 base. Germline V gives CDR1 MDHEN, CDR2 SYDVKM. The CDR3 consists of 15 residues. CDR3 sequence: CASSRGGLCQETQYF. Here the CDR3 DNA reads TGTGCCAGCAGTCGAGGGGGCTTGTGCCAAGAGACCCAGTACTTC.

The chain uses TRBV14 and TRBJ2-3, with D hard to call. This CDR3 is built from 16 residues. CDR1 SGHDN and CDR2 FVKESK come from the germline V gene. V was clipped by 4 bases and J by 5 bases, with 19 bases between them. The CDR3 loop reads CASSPPRALEIDTQYF. The CDR3 coding sequence is TGTGCCAGCAGCCCACCCCGGGCATTAGAAATAGATACGCAGTATTTT.

This clonotype was observed once. An end of the junction does not agree with germline; a read error may underlie this. The genes are TRBV6-1 and TRBJ2-1; D gene ambiguous. Germline loops: CDR1 MNHNS, CDR2 SASEGT. The length of the CDR3 is 16 residues. The DNA of the CDR3 is TGTGCCAGCAGTGAAAGGGCATACTACTCCTGCAATGAGAAGTTCTTC. Encoded protein: CASSERAYYSCNEKFF.

For this clonotype: The junction and the germline gene differ at one end; a read error may be behind it. The chain joins TRBV6-1 to TRBJ2-1; D gene ambiguous. Looked up from germline, CDR1 is MNHNS and CDR2 is SASEGT. The CDR3 loop spans 14 amino acids. CDR3 DNA sequence: TGTGCCAGCACCCCGAGAGCAGATTACAAAGAGCAGTTCTTC. Translating it yields CASTPRADYKEQFF.

As concerns this clonotype: One end of the junction does not line up with germline, which may come from a read error. The chain uses TRBV11-1 and TRBJ2-1; 8 nucleotides match TRBD1. The CDR3 covers 15 residues. CDR1 is SGHAT and CDR2 is FQDESV in the germline V gene (reference sequence). CDR3 protein: CASSGTGGRCSEQFF. The CDR3 DNA reads TGCGCCAGCAGCGGTACAGGGGGGAGATGTAGTGAGCAGTTCTTC.

A word on this clonotype: The germline gene is not matched at one end of the junction; a read error may be the cause. V and J are TRBV12-3 or TRBV12-4 and TRBJ2-1; maybe TRBD1 (5 bases). This CDR3 spans 15 amino acids. The CDR3 loop is CASSLGLVEGNEQFF. The DNA for the CDR3 is TGTGCCAGCAGTTTGGGGCTAGTGGAAGGCAATGAGCAATTCTTC.

This clonotype was detected once. Since a much larger clone is just one base distant, this may be a read error. The rearrangement uses TRBV28 and TRBJ1-5, with D tentatively TRBD1 (6 bases). CDR3 size: 14 residues. Trimming left V 5 bases short and J 7 bases short, with 15 bases between. The germline V gene encodes CDR1 MDHEN and CDR2 SYDVKM. CDR3 bases: TGTGCCAGCAGTCAACAGGGTCCGTCGCAGCCCCAGCATTTT. It codes for CASSQQGPSQPQHF.

This clonotype showed up just once. V is TRBV29-1 and J is TRBJ2-5; tentatively, D is TRBD1 (6 bases). The CDR3 loop spans 15 amino acids. The ends were cut back, 5 bases at V and 5 bases at J, with 21 bases in the middle. The germline V gene encodes CDR1 SQVTM and CDR2 ANQGSEA. CDR3 coding DNA: TGCAGCGTTCGGGGATTAGCTACAGGGCTGGAGACCCAGTACTTC. It yields the protein CSVRGLATGLETQYF.

The genes are TRBV11-2 and TRBJ2-1; D gene ambiguous. This CDR3 comprises 11 residues. V dropped 8 bases and J dropped 13 bases, with 15 bases sitting between them. Germline loops: CDR1 SGHAT, CDR2 FQNNGV. The CDR3 DNA reads TGTGCCAGCTGTCAGCTTGGGGTTCAGTTCTTC. It codes for CASCQLGVQFF.

To note about this clonotype: At one of its ends the junction is not consistent with the germline gene, which may arise from a read error. This chain uses TRBV11-3 with TRBJ2-1; 7 nucleotides agree with TRBD2. The CDR3 length is 16 residues. CDR1 is SGHNT, CDR2 YENEEA, per germline. CDR3 nucleotide sequence: TGTCCCAGCGGGAAGGGCGTAGGCGAAAAGGTCAATGAGCAATTCTTC. This translates into CPSGKGVGEKVNEQFF. Drawing the rest from reference TRBV11-3 and TRBJ2-1, the complete variable domain is EAGVVQSPRYKIIEKKQPVAFWCNPISGHNTLYWYLQNLGQGPELLIRYENEEAVDDSQLPKDRFSAERLKGVDSTLKIQPAELGDSAVYLCPSGKGVGEKVNEQFFGPGTRLTVL.

In this sample, this clonotype turned up many times. The V and J genes are TRBV6-5 and TRBJ2-3; 8 bases agree with TRBD2. CDR1 and CDR2 from the germline V gene are MNHEY and SVGAGI. This CDR3 spans 15 amino acids. J lost 3 bases, V lost 6 bases, and 8 bases had no gene match. The CDR3 coding sequence is TGTGCCAGCAGGGCTAGCGGGCCAGGAACAGATACGCAGTATTTT. It translates to CASRASGPGTDTQYF.

As to this clonotype: At one end the junction does not follow the germline gene, possibly because of a read error. The chain employs TRBV6-1 and TRBJ2-4, with D uncertain. Germline CDR1 and CDR2: MNHNS and SASEGT. The CDR3 has 12 amino acids. The CDR3 protein is CASSESRYTQCF. The CDR3 coding sequence is TGTGCCAGCAGTGAGAGTAGGTACACTCAGTGCTTC.

A word on this clonotype: This CDR3 fails to terminate in the conserved phenylalanine or tryptophan, so it likely reflects a read error. The chain employs TRBV4-1 and TRBJ2-1; tentative D call: TRBD2 (6 bases). Per germline, CDR1 MGHRA and CDR2 YSYEKL. This CDR3 comprises 15 residues. DNA of the CDR3: TGCGCCAGCAGCCACAGCGGGCTACCCTACTATGAGCAGTTCTGC. It is translated as CASSHSGLPYYEQFC.

Of note for this clonotype: This may be a read error, as it is one base from a much larger clone. The V call is TRBV5-1, the J call TRBJ1-1, with D uncertain. Trimming stripped 5 bases from V and 2 bases from J, with 7 bases between. CDR3 length equals 12 residues. Germline V gene data show CDR1 as SGHRS and CDR2 as YFSETQ. Written as DNA, the CDR3 is TGCGCCAGCAGGATAGCAAACACTGAAGCTTTCTTT. This encodes CASRIANTEAFF.

As regards this clonotype: Sequence at one end of the junction differs from germline and may be a read error. The chain joins TRBV6-1 to TRBJ2-7, with 8 positions matching TRBD1. This CDR3 contains 14 residues. Germline values: CDR1 MNHNS, CDR2 SASEGT. The CDR3 loop is CASSGRGQAAELYF. The CDR3 DNA reads TGTGCCAGCAGTGGAAGGGGACAGGCCGCCGAGCTGTACTTC.

As to this clonotype: Germline is not matched at one junction end, which may reflect a read error. The genes are TRBV7-9 and TRBJ2-7, with 10 bases matching TRBD1. The CDR3 runs to 16 residues. CDR1 is SEHNR, CDR2 FQNEAQ, per germline (reference sequence). Here the CDR3 DNA reads TGTGCCCGCAGAATCGACTCCGGGACAGGGGTATACGAGCAGTACTTC. Protein sequence: CARRIDSGTGVYEQYF. The variable domain in full, with the rest retrieved from reference TRBV7-9 and TRBJ2-7, is DTGVSQNPRHKITKRGQNVTFRCDPISEHNRLYWYRQTLGQGPEFLTYFQNEAQLEKSRLLSDRFSAERPKGSFSTLEIQRTEQGDSAMYLCARRIDSGTGVYEQYFGPGTRLTVT.

As to this clonotype: This could be a read error, since a much larger clone is one nucleotide away. The chain carries TRBV13 and TRBJ2-7, with D unresolved. The CDR3 length is 15 residues. Germline-derived CDR1 and CDR2 are PRHDT and FYEKMQ (reference sequence). The CDR3 protein is CACSLVGHRLGEQYF. The CDR3 DNA follows: TGTGCCTGCAGCTTAGTAGGGCACCGGCTAGGGGAGCAGTACTTC.

The sample holds a few counts of this clonotype. Relative to the germline gene, one junction end is altered; a read error may explain this. The chain uses TRBV29-1 and TRBJ2-6; the match to TRBD2 covers 13 bases. This CDR3 is built from 17 residues. CDR1 is SQVTM and CDR2 is ANQGSEA in the germline V gene. CDR3 amino acids: CSVSRTSGRSGANALTF. The CDR3 DNA sequence: TGCAGCGTTAGCAGGACTAGCGGGAGAAGTGGGGCCAACGCCCTGACTTTC.

Points on this clonotype: A much larger clone differs from this one at a single base, so this may be a read error. The J gene is TRBJ1-5, the V gene TRBV24-1; 7 nucleotides align to TRBD1. In germline, CDR1 is KGHDR, CDR2 SFDVKD. This CDR3 spans 12 amino acids. The V and J ends lost 10 bases and 13 bases, in that order; junction bases with no gene match: 12. The CDR3 nucleotides are TGTGCCACTCCCGGCCAATGGGGACAGCAGCATTTT. Amino acid sequence: CATPGQWGQQHF.